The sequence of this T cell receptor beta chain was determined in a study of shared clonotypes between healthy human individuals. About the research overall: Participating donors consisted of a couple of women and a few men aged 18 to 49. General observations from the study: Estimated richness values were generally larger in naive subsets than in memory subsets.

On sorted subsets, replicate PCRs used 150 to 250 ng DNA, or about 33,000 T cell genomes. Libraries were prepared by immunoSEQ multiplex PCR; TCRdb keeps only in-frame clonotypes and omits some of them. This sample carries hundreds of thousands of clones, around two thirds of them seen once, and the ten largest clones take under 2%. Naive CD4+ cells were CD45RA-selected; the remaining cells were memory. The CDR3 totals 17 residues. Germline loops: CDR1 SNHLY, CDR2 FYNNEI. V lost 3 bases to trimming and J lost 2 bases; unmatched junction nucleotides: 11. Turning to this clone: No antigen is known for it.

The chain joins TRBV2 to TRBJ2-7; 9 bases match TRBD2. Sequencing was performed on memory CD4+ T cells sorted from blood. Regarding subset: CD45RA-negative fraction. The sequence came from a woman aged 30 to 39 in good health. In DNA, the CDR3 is TGTGCCAGCAGTGACGAATACTTAGCGGGAGCGCCCTACGAGCAGTACTTC. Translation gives CASSDEYLAGAPYEQYF.